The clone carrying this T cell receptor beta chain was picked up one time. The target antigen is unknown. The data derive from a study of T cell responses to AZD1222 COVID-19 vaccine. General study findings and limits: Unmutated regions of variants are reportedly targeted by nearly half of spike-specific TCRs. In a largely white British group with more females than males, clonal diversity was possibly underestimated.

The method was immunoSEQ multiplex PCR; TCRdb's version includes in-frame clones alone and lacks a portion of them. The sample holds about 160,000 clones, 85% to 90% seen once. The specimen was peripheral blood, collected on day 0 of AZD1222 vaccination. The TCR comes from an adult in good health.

In nucleotides, the CDR3 is TGTGCCAGCAGCGTAGGGGACAGGGGGAATAATTCACCCCTCCACTTT. This gives the protein CASSVGDRGNNSPLHF. The chain is built from TRBV9 and TRBJ1-6; TRBD1 matches 11 bases. After removal of 0 bases from V and 5 bases from J, the junction contained 1 base not matched to a gene. Germline V CDR1 and CDR2: SGDLS, YYNGEE. There are 16 residues in the CDR3.